This T cell receptor beta chain derives from a study of cytomegalovirus exposure and HLA in healthy donors. Notes on the study in general: Generally TCR sequences proved uncommon, though certain public TCRs appeared in numerous donors.

Everyone who donated was a healthy bone marrow donor. To note about this clone: The antigen remains undetermined.

The CDR3 contains 12 residues. The V gene lost 0 bases and the J gene lost 11 bases, with 10 bases spanning the gap. CDR1 SGHTA and CDR2 FQGNSA come from the germline V gene. With 60 Vbeta and 13 Jbeta primers, the PCR was carried out. Sequencing used immunoSEQ multiplex PCR; TCRdb keeps in-frame clones, though not all of them. Of tens of thousands of clones listed, approximately 71% were seen once; the top ten hold roughly 23%. The chain recombines TRBV7-2 with TRBJ1-1; D might be TRBD1 (5 bases). Sequencing was done on a sample of PBMCs. The sequence was collected from a man aged 50-59 years in good health and CMV-seropositive. In DNA, the CDR3 is TGTGCCAGCAGCTTAGCGCAGGGTGTTGCTTTCTTT. This gives the protein CASSLAQGVAFF.